A single sample is the source of the 28 T cell receptor beta chains below, sequenced in a study of cytomegalovirus exposure and HLA in healthy donors (dated by TCRdb to about 2017). Library preparation was by the immunoSEQ multiplex PCR assay. For the multiplex PCR, a mixture combining 60 forward primers for TCR Vbeta segments and 13 reverse primers for TCR Jbeta segments was used. Imported from immuneACCESS, the table was reduced by TCRdb to in-frame sequences with V and J called. These copies leave out some clones; in studies compared against another copy, an unresolved V gene accounts for under half, and the cause of the remainder is not known. The sample has roughly 150,000 clones on record, around 75% of them singletons. Around 2.6% of the sample is taken by the ten largest. The specimen sequenced was PBMCs. These receptors originate from a female donor in good health and CMV-seronegative.

This clone was found once. This chain connects TRBV6-1 to TRBJ2-2; 11 bases fit TRBD2. The CDR3 extends over 15 amino acids. Germline loops: CDR1 MNHNS, CDR2 SASEGT. The trim removed 4 bases at V and 6 bases at J, leaving 4 bases unmatched. DNA of the CDR3: TGTGCCAGCAGTGTCGGTAGCGGGAGGGCCGGGGAGCTGTTTTTT. Protein sequence: CASSVGSGRAGELFF.

This chain joins TRBV7-2 and TRBJ1-4; TRBD1 is a possible D gene (6 bases). Germline V gene lookup returns CDR1 SGHTA and CDR2 FQGNSA. This CDR3 comprises 12 residues. The germline V and J ends were trimmed by 2 bases and 11 bases, with 9 bases remaining between them. In DNA form, the CDR3 reads TGTGCCAGCAGCTTAATAAGGGGGAAACTGTTTTTT. Encoded protein: CASSLIRGKLFF. The variable domain in full, with the rest retrieved from reference TRBV7-2 and TRBJ1-4, is GAGVSQSPSNKVTEKGKDVELRCDPISGHTALYWYRQSLGQGLEFLIYFQGNSAPDKSGLPSDRFSAERTGGSVSTLTIQRTQQEDSAVYLCASSLIRGKLFFGSGTQLSVL.

The chain joins TRBV4-2 to TRBJ2-1; 13 positions match TRBD2. Trimming removed 0 bases from V and 0 bases from J; junction bases left unmatched: 11. The CDR3 is made up of 21 amino acids. The germline V gene has CDR1 LGHNA and CDR2 YNFKEQ. In nucleotides, the CDR3 is TGTGCCAGCAGCCAAGAGTGGGCCAGGACTAGCGGGGGCCACTCCTACAATGAGCAGTTCTTC. It specifies CASSQEWARTSGGHSYNEQFF.

This chain connects TRBV18 to TRBJ2-3; 9 bases match TRBD1. The CDR3 totals 16 residues. The germline CDR1 and CDR2 sequences are KGHSH and LQKENI. V gave up 2 bases and J gave up 4 bases; unmatched junction bases: 7. The CDR3 DNA reads as TGTGCCAGCTCACCATTAACGGGACAGGGCGCAGATACGCAGTATTTT. It translates to CASSPLTGQGADTQYF. Filled out from reference TRBV18 and TRBJ2-3, the complete variable domain reads NAGVMQNPRHLVRRRGQEARLRCSPMKGHSHVYWYRQLPEEGLKFMVYLQKENIIDESGMPKERFSAEFPKEGPSILRIQQVVRGDSAAYFCASSPLTGQGADTQYFGPGTRLTVL.

The chain uses TRBV9 and TRBJ1-2; 8 bases match TRBD1. Germline assignment: CDR1 SGDLS and CDR2 YYNGEE. V dropped 3 bases and J dropped 8; count of bases not matched to a gene: 6. This CDR3 has 13 residues. The DNA for the CDR3 is TGTGCCAGCAGCGGAGACAGGGGCGGCGGCTACACCTTC. Translation gives CASSGDRGGGYTF.

This clone appeared a single time. The chain uses TRBV4-1 and TRBJ1-1, with a weak D call TRBD1 (5 bases). V lost 4 bases and J lost 3, with 9 bases in between. Germline values: CDR1 MGHRA, CDR2 YSYEKL. The CDR3 runs to 13 residues. The CDR3 sequence is CASSPRGDTEAFF. The CDR3 DNA is TGCGCCAGCAGCCCGCGGGGGGACACTGAAGCTTTCTTT.

The chain has TRBV25-1 and TRBJ2-3; TRBD1 matches 8 bases. The CDR3 is made up of 14 amino acids. V trimming: 3 bases; J trimming: 4 bases; junction bases outside the gene matches: 3. Germline CDR1 is MGHDK and CDR2 is SYGVNS. CDR3 protein: CASSDDRGADTQYF. In nucleotides, the CDR3 is TGTGCCAGCAGTGATGACAGGGGCGCAGATACGCAGTATTTT. Complete variable domain (other parts from reference TRBV25-1 and TRBJ2-3): EADIYQTPRYLVIGTGKKITLECSQTMGHDKMYWYQQDPGMELHLIHYSYGVNSTEKGDLSSESTVSRIRTEHFPLTLESARPSHTSQYLCASSDDRGADTQYFGPGTRLTVL.

V and J are TRBV5-1 and TRBJ1-5, with a possible D match to TRBD1 (5 bases). Germline assignment: CDR1 SGHRS and CDR2 YFSETQ. The CDR3 loop spans 14 amino acids. V gave up 2 bases and J gave up 7 bases, with 13 bases separating them. This chain's CDR3 is CASSLGAGGQPQHF. CDR3 in DNA: TGCGCCAGCAGCTTAGGGGCGGGAGGCCAGCCCCAGCATTTT. The full variable domain, with the rest looked up from reference TRBV5-1 and TRBJ1-5, is KAGVTQTPRYLIKTRGQQVTLSCSPISGHRSVSWYQQTPGQGLQFLFEYFSETQRNKGNFPGRFSGRQFSNSRSEMNVSTLELGDSALYLCASSLGAGGQPQHFGDGTRLSIL.

This clone was observed a single time. This chain joins TRBV28 and TRBJ2-1; tentative D call: TRBD2 (5 bases). V lost 6 bases to trimming and J lost 1 base, with 13 bases between them. This CDR3 region has 15 residues. Germline-derived CDR1 and CDR2 are MDHEN and SYDVKM. CDR3 region: CASSRTGGSYNEQFF. DNA for the CDR3: TGTGCCAGCAGCCGGACTGGCGGTTCCTACAATGAGCAGTTCTTC.

The CDR3 region is CASSQRRTGGFKQYF. CDR3 DNA sequence: TGTGCCAGCAGCCAGCGTAGGACCGGGGGGTTCAAGCAGTACTTC. The chain couples TRBV14 to TRBJ2-5; 7 bases align to TRBD2. The germline V gene encodes CDR1 SGHDN and CDR2 FVKESK. V shed 3 bases and J 11 bases; nucleotides not matched to a gene: 15. The CDR3 runs 15 residues. The complete variable domain, with remaining parts taken from reference TRBV14 and TRBJ2-5, reads EAGVTQFPSHSVIEKGQTVTLRCDPISGHDNLYWYRRVMGKEIKFLLHFVKESKQDESGMPNNRFLAERTGGTYSTLKVQPAELEDSGVYFCASSQRRTGGFKQYFGPGTRLLVL.

This clone showed up just a few times. The chain joins TRBV19 to TRBJ2-1; 7 bases match TRBD1. Per germline, CDR1 LNHDA and CDR2 SQIVND (reference sequence). The junction had 0 bases not matched to a gene; V was cut back by 6 bases and J by 1 base. The CDR3 loop spans 13 amino acids. The CDR3 coding sequence is TGTGCCAGTAGGGACAGGTCCTACAATGAGCAGTTCTTC. It translates to CASRDRSYNEQFF.

This clone was observed a single time. The chain carries TRBV5-3 and TRBJ2-5, with TRBD2 matching over 7 bases. TRBV5-3 is classed as an ORF, of uncertain function. Germline trimming cut 4 bases from V and 2 bases from J; bases unmatched to any gene: 14. The length of the CDR3 is 17 residues. CDR3 residues: CARSPAAGGGPQETQYF. In nucleotides, the CDR3 is TGTGCCAGAAGCCCAGCAGCCGGCGGGGGACCGCAAGAGACCCAGTACTTC.

This chain links TRBV19 with TRBJ2-1; 16 bases match TRBD2. CDR3 length: 19 amino acids. The germline V gene encodes CDR1 LNHDA and CDR2 SQIVND (reference sequence). Trimming removed 1 base from V and 5 bases from J; junction bases left unmatched: 8. The CDR3 region is CASSIALGLAGGPDNEQFF. In DNA form, the CDR3 reads TGTGCCAGTAGTATAGCCCTGGGACTAGCGGGAGGGCCGGACAATGAGCAGTTCTTC. Supplemented by reference TRBV19 and TRBJ2-1, the full variable domain reads DGGITQSPKYLFRKEGQNVTLSCEQNLNHDAMYWYRQDPGQGLRLIYYSQIVNDFQKGDIAEGYSVSREKKESFPLTVTSAQKNPTAFYLCASSIALGLAGGPDNEQFFGPGTRLTVL.

J is TRBJ2-1 and V is TRBV9; D is perhaps TRBD1 (7 bases). The CDR3 length is 16 residues. V was cut by 0 bases and J by 8 bases, with 18 bases left in between. CDR1 and CDR2 (germline): SGDLS, YYNGEE. The CDR3 here is CASSVGDFGGGDEQFF. CDR3 nucleotides: TGTGCCAGCAGCGTAGGGGACTTCGGAGGGGGCGATGAGCAGTTCTTC.

The chain has TRBV2 and TRBJ2-7, with a tentative D call TRBD2 (5 bases). The CDR3 is 12 amino acids. V was trimmed by 10 bases and J by 2 bases, leaving 12 bases between them. Per the germline V gene, CDR1 is SNHLY and CDR2 is FYNNEI. CDR3 nucleotides: TGTGCCACCGCGACGGGAACCTACGAGCAGTACTTC. It is translated as CATATGTYEQYF.

This rearrangement joins TRBV30 to TRBJ2-7; D might be TRBD1 (6 bases). CDR1 is GTSNPN and CDR2 is SVGIG in the germline V gene (reference sequence). This CDR3 region has 13 residues. The germline V and J ends were trimmed by 4 bases and 4 bases, with 14 bases remaining between them. The CDR3 is CAWTTGNGYEQYF. Here the CDR3 DNA reads TGTGCCTGGACTACAGGGAACGGTTACGAGCAGTACTTC.

The CDR3: CASSPRVSGEGDTDTQYF. The CDR3 DNA reads as TGCGCCAGCAGCCCAAGGGTCAGCGGGGAAGGGGACACAGATACGCAGTATTTT. The chain couples TRBV4-3 to TRBJ2-3, with 7 positions matching TRBD2. The CDR3 is 18 amino acids. J lost 2 bases, V lost 4 bases, and 15 bases had no gene match. Germline loops: CDR1 LGHNA, CDR2 YSLEER.

The CDR3 sequence is CASTIPGTSGTNEQFF. In DNA, the CDR3 is TGTGCCAGTACCATTCCCGGGACTAGCGGGACCAATGAGCAGTTCTTC. The J gene is TRBJ2-1, the V gene TRBV19, with 13 positions matching TRBD2. CDR1 and CDR2 from the germline V gene are LNHDA and SQIVND (reference sequence). The CDR3 consists of 16 residues. With V trimmed by 7 bases and J by 6 bases, 9 bases remained unmatched.

The chain links TRBV6-5 to TRBJ1-1; tentative D call: TRBD1 (5 bases). Trimming pared 8 bases from V and 1 base from J, leaving 17 bases between. Germline V gives CDR1 MNHEY, CDR2 SVGAGI. This CDR3 is 15 amino acids long. The CDR3 here is CASSTRGEGNTEAFF. In DNA form, the CDR3 reads TGTGCCAGCTCAACTCGGGGGGAGGGGAACACTGAAGCTTTCTTT.

The chain uses TRBV13 and TRBJ2-1; TRBD2 agrees at 10 bases. This CDR3 is built from 17 residues. The V segment lost 4 bases and the J segment 6 bases; nucleotides outside the gene matches: 12. Germline V lookup: CDR1 PRHDT, CDR2 FYEKMQ (reference sequence). The chain's CDR3 is CASSSTFEREGVNEQFF. The DNA of the CDR3 is TGTGCCAGCAGCTCCACCTTTGAGCGGGAGGGAGTCAATGAGCAGTTCTTC.

This chain links TRBV4-1 with TRBJ2-3; maybe TRBD2 (6 bases). Trimming pared 1 base from V and 5 bases from J, leaving 16 bases between. This CDR3 is built from 16 residues. Per the germline V gene, CDR1 is MGHRA and CDR2 is YSYEKL. The CDR3 sequence is CASSQGRGSQGDTQYF. The CDR3 nucleotides are TGCGCCAGCAGCCAAGGTCGGGGGTCCCAAGGAGATACGCAGTATTTT.

As DNA, the CDR3 is TGTGCCAGCAGTCCCGGGAACACTGAAGCTTTCTTT. Translating it yields CASSPGNTEAFF. This chain connects TRBV11-3 to TRBJ1-1; D is undetermined. This CDR3 region has 12 residues. The V gene's germline CDR1 is SGHNT and CDR2 YENEEA. V lost 6 bases and J lost 1, with 6 bases in between.

V usage is TRBV5-1 and J usage is TRBJ2-6, with 7 bases matching TRBD1. The CDR3 runs to 18 residues. In germline, CDR1 is SGHRS, CDR2 YFSETQ. J lost 0 bases, V lost 2 bases, and 8 bases had no gene match. CDR3 residues: CASSFTGTASSGANVLTF. The CDR3 coding sequence is TGCGCCAGCAGCTTCACTGGGACAGCAAGCTCTGGGGCCAACGTCCTGACTTTC.

The chain uses TRBV11-2 and TRBJ1-1; the match to TRBD1 covers 8 bases. The germline gives CDR1 SGHAT, CDR2 FQNNGV. Trimming took 4 bases from V and 0 from J; bases not matched to a gene: 4. CDR3 size: 15 residues. The CDR3 reads CASSSWTGLNTEAFF. CDR3 sequence (DNA): TGTGCCAGCAGCTCCTGGACAGGGTTGAACACTGAAGCTTTCTTT.

The chain employs TRBV15 and TRBJ2-7, with D possibly being TRBD1 (5 bases). The CDR3 extends over 14 amino acids. Trimming stripped 4 bases from V and 2 bases from J, with 12 bases between. Germline V gene sequence: CDR1 LNHNV, CDR2 YYDKDF (reference sequence). CDR3 residues: CATSTQTATYEQYF. The CDR3 DNA reads as TGTGCCACCAGCACCCAGACAGCCACCTACGAGCAGTACTTC.

The genes are TRBV19 and TRBJ1-2; no clear D gene. The germline V and J ends were trimmed by 0 bases and 5 bases, with 10 bases remaining between them. Germline loops: CDR1 LNHDA, CDR2 SQIVND (reference sequence). This CDR3 has 14 amino acids. CDR3 bases: TGTGCCAGTAGTATAGATCAGAGGCCGTATGGCTACACCTTC. Its translation is CASSIDQRPYGYTF.

This clone occurred once. This chain connects TRBV27 to TRBJ2-1; 10 bases fit TRBD1. Germline trimming cut 6 bases from V and 9 bases from J; bases unmatched to any gene: 14. Germline CDR1 MNHEY, CDR2 SMNVEV (reference sequence). The length of the CDR3 is 16 residues. CDR3 region: CASSPDRGLRKGEQFF. CDR3 nucleotides: TGTGCCAGCAGCCCCGACAGGGGGCTAAGGAAAGGTGAGCAGTTCTTC.

V gene TRBV11-2 combines with J gene TRBJ2-3; TRBD2 matches 10 bases. V gave up 1 base and J gave up 2 bases; unmatched junction bases: 3. The CDR3 sequence is 16 residues long. Per germline, CDR1 SGHAT and CDR2 FQNNGV. CDR3 nucleotide sequence: TGTGCCAGCAGCTTAGGAGCGGGAGGGCCCACAGATACGCAGTATTTT. Translating it yields CASSLGAGGPTDTQYF. Full variable domain (missing parts from reference TRBV11-2 and TRBJ2-3): EAGVAQSPRYKIIEKRQSVAFWCNPISGHATLYWYQQILGQGPKLLIQFQNNGVVDDSQLPKDRFSAERLKGVDSTLKIQPAKLEDSAVYLCASSLGAGGPTDTQYFGPGTRLTVL.